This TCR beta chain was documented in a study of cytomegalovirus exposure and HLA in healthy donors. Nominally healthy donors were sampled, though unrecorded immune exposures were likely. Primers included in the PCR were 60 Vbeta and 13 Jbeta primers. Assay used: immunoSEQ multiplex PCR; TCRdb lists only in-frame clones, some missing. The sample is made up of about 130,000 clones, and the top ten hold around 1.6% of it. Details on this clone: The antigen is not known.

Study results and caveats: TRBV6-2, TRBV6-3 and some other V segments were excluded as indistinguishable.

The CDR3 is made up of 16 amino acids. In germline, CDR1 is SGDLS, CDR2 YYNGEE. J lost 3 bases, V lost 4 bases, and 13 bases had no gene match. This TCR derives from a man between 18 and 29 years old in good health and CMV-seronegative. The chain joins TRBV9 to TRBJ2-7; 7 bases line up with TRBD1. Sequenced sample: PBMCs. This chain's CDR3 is CASSLNPIRDSYEQYF. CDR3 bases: TGTGCCAGCAGCCTCAATCCAATACGGGACAGCTACGAGCAGTACTTC.